A single sample gave rise to the 23 T cell receptor beta chains below, sequenced in a study of PD-1 blockade in classical Hodgkin lymphoma. Sample time point: cycle 4 day 1 (C4D1), after less than 7 weeks of nivolumab. Brentuximab vedotin exposure varied, and every patient relapsed after autologous stem cell transplantation. Magnetic depletion of unwanted cells isolated CD4+ T cells from thawed PBMCs. Produced via immunoSEQ multiplex PCR; TCRdb's table is partial and in-frame only. The sample includes tens of thousands of clones, 65% to 90% seen only once; the top ten take 3.1%. This material consisted of CD4+ T cells from blood, taken before the fourth cycle of nivolumab. The receptors shown here come from a human donor with classical Hodgkin lymphoma.

There are a few counts of this clone. The V gene is TRBV4-3, the J gene TRBJ1-1; D is uncertain. Looked up from germline, CDR1 is LGHNA and CDR2 is YSLEER. This CDR3 spans 14 amino acids. V was pared by 3 bases and J by 1 base, with 9 bases between. The CDR3 DNA is TGCGCCAGCAGCCAGCAACTGGAGAACACTGAAGCTTTCTTT. Translated, it gives CASSQQLENTEAFF.

The chain couples TRBV4-2 to TRBJ2-2; tentative D call: TRBD2 (6 bases). Germline V CDR1 and CDR2: LGHNA, YNFKEQ. Trimming stripped 0 bases from V and 1 base from J, with 9 bases between. The CDR3 length is 16 residues. The CDR3 region has the DNA TGTGCCAGCAGCCAAGATGCTAGCGTGAACACCGGGGAGCTGTTTTTT. Amino acids: CASSQDASVNTGELFF.

The chain has TRBV7-2 and TRBJ1-1; 7 nucleotides line up with TRBD1. V gave up 4 bases and J gave up 4 bases; unmatched junction bases: 6. Germline assignment: CDR1 SGHTA and CDR2 FQGNSA. The CDR3 covers 14 residues. CDR3 bases: TGTGCCAGCAGCTATCGACAGGGAGCCACTGAAGCTTTCTTT. Translating it yields CASSYRQGATEAFF.

This chain joins TRBV30 and TRBJ1-3; no clear D. This CDR3 contains 11 residues. Germline CDR1 GTSNPN, CDR2 SVGIG (reference sequence). Trimming removed 4 bases from V and 6 bases from J, with 7 bases in between. CDR3 sequence reads: CAWTTENTIYF. CDR3 DNA sequence: TGTGCCTGGACCACCGAAAACACCATATATTTT.

This rearrangement joins TRBV7-9 to TRBJ1-3; 7 bases match TRBD1. In germline, CDR1 is SEHNR, CDR2 FQNEAQ (reference sequence). CDR3 length: 17 residues. V was clipped by 1 base and J by 2 bases; unmatched bases: 8. CDR3 coding DNA: TGTGCCAGCAGCTTAGGTGGTGGGGGACAGACTGGAAACACCATATATTTT. It yields the protein CASSLGGGGQTGNTIYF.

This clone was seen only a few times. V usage is TRBV6-1 and J usage is TRBJ2-1; 7 bases are shared with TRBD2. Germline loops: CDR1 MNHNS, CDR2 SASEGT. J gave up 7 bases and V 10 bases, and 10 bases lay outside the gene matches. CDR3 length equals 13 residues. This chain's CDR3 is CATRLAKKNEQFF. The CDR3 DNA is TGTGCCACCCGACTAGCAAAGAAGAATGAGCAGTTCTTC.

The J gene is TRBJ2-1, the V gene TRBV4-2, with TRBD2 matching 12 bases. The CDR3 has 22 amino acids. Looked up from germline, CDR1 is LGHNA and CDR2 is YNFKEQ. V dropped 2 bases and J dropped 2; count of bases not matched to a gene: 19. In DNA form, the CDR3 reads TGTGCCAGCAGCCAATCCGCCCCCCTAGCGGGGGGGCCCCGAATCACCTACAATGAGCAGTTCTTC. It encodes CASSQSAPLAGGPRITYNEQFF.

This chain uses TRBV15 with TRBJ1-2, with D maybe TRBD1 (5 bases). From germline, CDR1 is LNHNV and CDR2 YYDKDF (reference sequence). This CDR3 is built from 15 residues. Trimming took off 0 bases at V and 1 base at J, with 9 bases between the two ends. The DNA for the CDR3 is TGTGCCACCAGCAGAGACCTACAGGTTAACTATGGCTACACCTTC. This codes for CATSRDLQVNYGYTF. The entire variable domain, with the rest obtained from reference TRBV15 and TRBJ1-2, is as follows: DAMVIQNPRYQVTQFGKPVTLSCSQTLNHNVMYWYQQKSSQAPKLLFHYYDKDFNNEADTPDNFQSRRPNTSFCFLDIRSPGLGDTAMYLCATSRDLQVNYGYTFGSGTRLTVV.

This sequence joins TRBV29-1 and TRBJ1-1, with D possibly being TRBD1 (5 bases). Germline CDR1 SQVTM, CDR2 ANQGSEA. This CDR3 is 13 amino acids long. Between the trimmed V and J ends, which lost 5 bases and 9 bases, there was a span of 19 bases. In nucleotides, the CDR3 is TGCAGCGTTTGGACCTCAACCGGGACCCAAGCTTTCTTT. It yields the protein CSVWTSTGTQAFF.

This clone was picked up a small number of times. The V call is TRBV7-2, the J call TRBJ1-2; maybe TRBD1 (6 bases). CDR3 length equals 12 residues. Germline assignment: CDR1 SGHTA and CDR2 FQGNSA. Trimming removed 1 base from V and 8 bases from J, with 8 bases in between. The CDR3 loop is CASSLDREGYTF. CDR3 DNA: TGTGCCAGCAGCTTAGACAGGGAGGGCTACACCTTC.

The chain recombines TRBV21-1 with TRBJ1-3. TRBV21-1 is reported as a pseudogene. The CDR3 length is 17 residues. The DNA for the CDR3 is TGTGCCAGCAGCACGGTCGGGCCGCTTAGCTCTGGAAACACCATATATTTT. Its translation: CASSTVGPLSSGNTIYF.

The gene calls are TRBV9 and TRBJ2-2; 11 bases align to TRBD1. The V segment lost 0 bases and the J segment 4 bases; nucleotides outside the gene matches: 2. This CDR3 is built from 16 residues. From germline, CDR1 is SGDLS and CDR2 YYNGEE. CDR3: CASSVAGQGGTGELFF. The CDR3 DNA follows: TGTGCCAGCAGCGTAGCGGGACAGGGGGGCACCGGGGAGCTGTTTTTT.

This chain joins TRBV13 and TRBJ2-7; 7 nucleotides agree with TRBD2. There are 16 residues in the CDR3. CDR1 PRHDT and CDR2 FYEKMQ come from the germline V gene (reference sequence). J was trimmed by 4 bases and V by 2 bases; bases with no gene match: 11. Here the CDR3 reads CASSLRGGSGFYEQYF. The CDR3 nucleotides are TGTGCCAGCAGCTTACGGGGAGGGTCGGGGTTTTACGAGCAGTACTTC.

This clone was detected once. This chain links TRBV27 with TRBJ1-4; no clear D. The CDR3 loop spans 13 amino acids. Per germline, CDR1 MNHEY and CDR2 SMNVEV (reference sequence). Trimming removed 5 bases at V and 7 bases at J, with 11 bases between. In nucleotides, the CDR3 is TGTGCCAGCAGTGCCCCCCCCGCTGAAAAACTGTTTTTT. It translates to CASSAPPAEKLFF.

The chain is built from TRBV27 and TRBJ2-7, with D possibly TRBD2 on 6 matching bases. Germline-derived CDR1 and CDR2 are MNHEY and SMNVEV (reference sequence). The V end lost 6 bases, the J end lost 3 bases, and 18 bases lay between the germline ends. There are 15 residues in the CDR3. The CDR3 sequence is CASSDYAAGYYEQYF. The CDR3 nucleotides read TGTGCCAGCAGCGACTACGCGGCGGGGTACTACGAGCAGTACTTC.

V usage is TRBV28 and J usage is TRBJ2-7, with D uncertain. CDR3 length: 10 residues. The ends were cut back, 1 base at V and 7 bases at J, with 2 bases in the middle. The germline V gene encodes CDR1 MDHEN and CDR2 SYDVKM. CDR3 amino acids: CASSLYEQYF. The CDR3 DNA sequence: TGTGCCAGCAGTTTATATGAGCAGTACTTC.

The chain joins TRBV7-8 to TRBJ1-3; maybe TRBD1 (6 bases). The CDR3 contains 14 residues. V was clipped by 2 bases and J by 7 bases, with 12 bases between them. Germline V gene lookup returns CDR1 SGHVS and CDR2 FQNEAQ. CDR3 protein: CASSLNNRVNTIYF. Written as DNA, the CDR3 is TGTGCCAGCAGCTTAAACAACAGGGTGAACACCATATATTTT.

The J gene is TRBJ2-7, the V gene TRBV28; D is perhaps TRBD1 (5 bases). Trimming removed 7 bases at V and 3 bases at J, with 19 bases between. The length of the CDR3 is 15 residues. Germline CDR1 is MDHEN and CDR2 is SYDVKM. The CDR3 loop is CASTPGHEAVYEQYF. In nucleotides, the CDR3 is TGTGCCAGCACCCCAGGACATGAAGCCGTCTACGAGCAGTACTTC.

This clone has only one observation. The chain is built from TRBV29-1 and TRBJ2-7, with D perhaps TRBD1 (6 bases). Germline V CDR1 and CDR2: SQVTM, ANQGSEA. V dropped 4 bases and J dropped 3 bases, with 13 bases sitting between them. This CDR3 contains 13 residues. CDR3 loop: CSVVNRENYEQYF. CDR3 sequence (DNA): TGCAGCGTTGTTAACAGGGAAAACTACGAGCAGTACTTC.

The J gene is TRBJ2-7, the V gene TRBV28; D may be TRBD1 (6 bases). The germline gives CDR1 MDHEN, CDR2 SYDVKM. Deletions cut 6 bases from V and 3 bases from J, with 18 bases between. This CDR3 has 15 amino acids. The CDR3 sequence is CASSRADTRGYEQYF. CDR3 coding DNA: TGTGCCAGCAGCCGGGCGGATACCAGGGGCTACGAGCAGTACTTC.

This chain uses TRBV21-1 with TRBJ1-4. TRBV21-1 is assigned pseudogene status. The CDR3 length is 16 residues. The CDR3 reads CASSLPRVSPNEKLFF. CDR3 bases: TGTGCCAGCAGCCTCCCAAGGGTCAGTCCTAATGAAAAACTGTTTTTT.

The rearrangement uses TRBV28 and TRBJ1-5; D is perhaps TRBD1 (5 bases). This CDR3 is built from 12 residues. Germline V CDR1 and CDR2: MDHEN, SYDVKM. With 6 bases removed from V and 5 bases from J, the gap between germline ends came to 8 bases. The CDR3 reads CASRQQDQPQHF. For the CDR3, the DNA is TGTGCCAGCAGACAACAGGATCAGCCCCAGCATTTT.

This clone was recorded once. The V gene is TRBV9, the J gene TRBJ1-3; maybe TRBD1 (6 bases). Deletions cut 0 bases from V and 4 bases from J, with 8 bases between. Germline assignment: CDR1 SGDLS and CDR2 YYNGEE. The CDR3 loop spans 14 amino acids. Written as DNA, the CDR3 is TGTGCCAGCAGCGTAGAGCAGGGGGGAAACACCATATATTTT. This gives the protein CASSVEQGGNTIYF.